This T cell receptor (beta chain) derives from a study of T-cell reconstitution after alpha-beta-depleted transplantation in children. Broader study findings: Roughly two months post-transplant, alpha-beta T cells reportedly originated from several hundred graft clones that had expanded. Among T cells one year after transplant, newly produced cells accounted for most counts and diversity. The origin of high day-60 TCRbeta diversity in some patients lay in surviving recipient T cells and thymic progenitors.

The CDR3 runs to 15 residues. Trimming removed 5 bases from V and 4 bases from J, with 15 bases in between. From germline, CDR1 is SSHAT and CDR2 FNYEAQ (reference sequence). The library targeted TCRbeta and was prepared with unique molecular identifiers. Each CDR3 protein is one row after TCRdb ran MiXCR on the PCR reads. The sample lists around 580,000 distinct CDR3 sequences, 23% occurring once. This clonotype was detected only once. Its antigen is not known. This chain links TRBV7-7 with TRBJ2-1, with D maybe TRBD2 (6 bases). The sample consisted of PBMCs, mostly from graft donor cells, taken 360 days after TCRalphabeta/CD19-depleted stem cell transplant. This sequence originates from a boy under two years old who had a stem cell transplant for acute myeloid leukemia, so the T cells may come from the graft donor. As DNA, the CDR3 is TGTGCCAGCAGCCCTCCCGGGACTCCTTACAATGAGCAGTTCTTC. This gives the protein CASSPPGTPYNEQFF.